This is a list of T cell receptor beta chains from one sample in a study of cytomegalovirus exposure and HLA in healthy donors. The method was immunoSEQ multiplex PCR; TCRdb's version includes in-frame clones alone and lacks a portion of them. The sample has 150,000 or so clones; 65% to 75% are singletons. The source material was PBMCs. These receptors were collected from a man aged 30 to 45 in good health and CMV-seronegative. Both conserved end residues are part of each CDR3. D genes are given only for firm matches. Part of the rows lack a size; the others show once, few, many or a class for expanded clones.

v_gene	abundance	j_gene	d_gene	CDR3aa	CDR3nt
TRBV7-7	few	TRBJ1-1	-	CASSLTANTEAFF	TGTGCTAGCAGCTTAACAGCAAACACTGAAGCTTTCTTT
TRBV5-8	-	TRBJ2-7	-	CASSPQGWVYEQYF	TGTGCCAGCAGCCCACAGGGATGGGTCTACGAGCAGTACTTC
TRBV7-9	-	TRBJ2-3	-	CASSSREDRRADTQYF	TGTGCCAGCAGCTCGCGAGAGGACAGAAGGGCAGATACGCAGTATTTT
TRBV7-9	-	TRBJ2-5	-	CASQGRDSSKHF	TGTGCTAGCCAGGGGAGGGACTCTTCGAAGCACTTC
TRBV7-9	-	TRBJ2-7	TRBD1	CASSPGTGKSEQYF	TGTGCCAGCAGCCCAGGGACAGGGAAAAGCGAGCAGTACTTC
TRBV5-1	few	TRBJ2-1	TRBD1	CASSPGTGDDEQFF	TGCGCCAGCAGCCCCGGGACAGGGGACGATGAGCAGTTCTTC
TRBV7-2	-	TRBJ2-7	TRBD1	CASSPTQGAEYF	TGTGCCAGCAGCCCGACACAGGGGGCGGAGTACTTC
TRBV9	-	TRBJ1-1	TRBD1	CASRAGQGDTEAFF	TGTGCCAGCAGGGCCGGACAGGGAGACACTGAAGCTTTCTTT
TRBV5-1	-	TRBJ2-7	-	CASSLDRSYEQYF	TGCGCCAGCAGCTTGGACCGCAGCTACGAGCAGTACTTC
TRBV19	-	TRBJ2-1	TRBD1	CASSILTDRGSYNEQFF	TGTGCCAGTAGTATCCTGACCGACAGGGGCTCCTACAATGAGCAGTTCTTC
TRBV9	-	TRBJ2-2	TRBD2	CASSVGQGGTGELFF	TGTGCCAGCAGCGTAGGGCAGGGAGGGACCGGGGAGCTGTTTTTT
TRBV7-9	-	TRBJ2-4	-	CASSLWGEVKNIQYF	TGTGCCAGCAGCTTATGGGGGGAGGTTAAAAACATTCAGTACTTC
TRBV12-2	once	TRBJ1-1	-	CASRLRTGDTEAFF	TGTGCAAGTCGCTTAAGAACAGGGGACACTGAAGCTTTCTTT
TRBV2	-	TRBJ1-1	TRBD1	CASSETGGSTEAFF	TGTGCCAGCAGTGAGACAGGGGGAAGCACTGAAGCTTTCTTT
TRBV19	once	TRBJ2-1	-	CASSMSGNSYNEQFF	TGTGCCAGTAGTATGTCAGGGAACTCCTACAATGAGCAGTTCTTC
TRBV19	-	TRBJ2-7	-	CASSPTASSYEQYF	TGTGCCAGTAGTCCTACGGCTAGCTCCTACGAGCAGTACTTC